This T cell receptor beta chain emerged from a study of blood T cell repertoires in COVID-19 (dated by TCRdb to the early 2020s). Background on the whole study: Samples from collaborators originated in the United States, Italy and Spain and spanned both the acute and convalescent phases of COVID-19. The material from the prospective study consisted of cDNA or gDNA derived from T cells, B-cell-depleted T cells, or PBMCs. Deeply sampled blood TCRbeta repertoires from subjects exposed to, actively infected with, or recovered from COVID-19 were included in the dataset. The repertoires were released in a freely available public database intended as a resource for research on the immune response to SARS-CoV-2. Samples were obtained from the ongoing ImmuneRACE study (first 160 participants) and from some 1,200 subjects provided by 6 global collaborators. Sample metadata almost always included a de-identified subject ID, COVID-19 status, age in years and sex. Where available, HLA class I and class II types were taken from metadata supplied by the sample provider and were not determined by assay-based typing. General study outcomes and caveats: The amount of clinical and demographic metadata varied by source and participant and was provided uncurated.

Collaborating institutions collected whole blood in K2EDTA tubes following their own protocols. For TCRbeta analysis, collaborators shipped samples in one of three forms: frozen whole blood, isolated PBMCs, or DNA extracted from either of those sample types. The immunoSEQ Assay, a bias-controlled multiplex PCR, was used to amplify TCRbeta CDR3 regions from genomic DNA. The authors' pipeline ran thus. The number of nucleated cells in each sample was estimated by amplification of reference gene primers within the assay. To quantify the absolute abundance of each unique TCRbeta CDR3 rearrangement, sequence reads were collapsed and filtered. For each sample, productive Simpson clonality was calculated as the square root of Simpson's diversity index across productive rearrangements. TCRdb stores this immuneACCESS table with in-frame sequences only. Part of the clones is absent; in the studies checked, under half of the shortfall reflects unresolved V genes, and no reason is known for the rest. V and J calls plus clone size are reproduced from that table; the DNA served to infer D and trimming. This sample holds roughly 500,000 clones; 75% to 90% were observed only once. Of the sample, 3.2% is held by the ten largest clones.

With respect to this clone: Its antigen is not yet known. The sample holds no much larger clone one base away, and base qualities are not on file.

Material for sequencing was peripheral blood. The sequence came from a human donor in a cohort sampled during active COVID-19.

Read as DNA, the sequence is TGCGCCAGCAGCGTCGGTGACGGAGGGCCCTCTATTGCCAAAAACATTCAGTACTTC. It codes for CASSVGDGGPSIAKNIQYF. Rearrangement joined TRBV5-1 to TRBJ2-4, with a weak D call of TRBD2 (6 bases match). The CDR3 holds 19 amino acids from the cysteine to the phenylalanine. Only the CDR3 part of the read is kept: 57 bases, read in frame from the first base. In the germline V gene, CDR1 corresponds to SGHRS and CDR2 to YFSETQ. Relative to germline, V is 4 bases shorter and J is 1 base shorter, with 24 bases between their ends.